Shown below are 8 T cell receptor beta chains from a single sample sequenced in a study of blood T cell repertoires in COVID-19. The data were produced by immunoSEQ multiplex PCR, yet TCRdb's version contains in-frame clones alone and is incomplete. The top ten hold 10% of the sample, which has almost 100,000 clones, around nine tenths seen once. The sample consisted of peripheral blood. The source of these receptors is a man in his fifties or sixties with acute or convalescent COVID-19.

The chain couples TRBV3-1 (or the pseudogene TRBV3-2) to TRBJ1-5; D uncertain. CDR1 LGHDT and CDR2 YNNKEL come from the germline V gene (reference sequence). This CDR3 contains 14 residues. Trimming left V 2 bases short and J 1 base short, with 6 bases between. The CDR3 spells CASSQSRSNQPQHF. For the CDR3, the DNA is TGTGCCAGCAGCCAATCCAGAAGCAATCAGCCCCAGCATTTT.

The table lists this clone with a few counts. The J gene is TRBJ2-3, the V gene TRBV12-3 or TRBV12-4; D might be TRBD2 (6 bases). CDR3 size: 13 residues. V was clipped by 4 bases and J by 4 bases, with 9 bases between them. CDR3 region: CASSSPSADTQYF. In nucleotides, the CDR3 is TGTGCCAGCAGTTCGCCTAGCGCAGATACGCAGTATTTT.

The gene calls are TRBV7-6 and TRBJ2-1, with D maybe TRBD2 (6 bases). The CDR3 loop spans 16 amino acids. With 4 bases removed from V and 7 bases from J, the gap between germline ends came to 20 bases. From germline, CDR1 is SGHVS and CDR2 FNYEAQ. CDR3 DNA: TGTGCCAGCAGCTCAGGACTACTCGATAGAGGGAATGAGCAGTTCTTC. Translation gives CASSSGLLDRGNEQFF.

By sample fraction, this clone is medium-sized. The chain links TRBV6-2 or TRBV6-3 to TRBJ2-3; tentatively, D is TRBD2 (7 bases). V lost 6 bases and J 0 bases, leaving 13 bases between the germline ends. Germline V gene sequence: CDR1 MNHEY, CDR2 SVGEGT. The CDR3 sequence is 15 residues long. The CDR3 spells CASSRGGPSTDTQYF. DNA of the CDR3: TGTGCCAGCAGCAGGGGAGGGCCGAGCACAGATACGCAGTATTTT.

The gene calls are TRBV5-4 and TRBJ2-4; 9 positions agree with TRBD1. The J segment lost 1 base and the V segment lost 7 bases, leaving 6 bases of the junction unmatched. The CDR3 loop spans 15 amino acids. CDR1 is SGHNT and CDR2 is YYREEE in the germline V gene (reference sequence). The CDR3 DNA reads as TGTGCCAGCCGCACAGGGGGCGCGGCCAAAAACATTCAGTACTTC. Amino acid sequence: CASRTGGAAKNIQYF. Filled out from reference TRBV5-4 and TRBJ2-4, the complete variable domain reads ETGVTQSPTHLIKTRGQQVTLRCSSQSGHNTVSWYQQALGQGPQFIFQYYREEENGRGNFPPRFSGLQFPNYSSELNVNALELDDSALYLCASRTGGAAKNIQYFGAGTRLSVL.

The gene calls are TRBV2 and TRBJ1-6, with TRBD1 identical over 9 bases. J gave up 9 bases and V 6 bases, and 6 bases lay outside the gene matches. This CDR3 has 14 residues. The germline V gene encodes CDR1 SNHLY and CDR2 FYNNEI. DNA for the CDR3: TGTGCCAGCAGGACTGGACAGGGGCGTTCACCCCTCCACTTT. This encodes CASRTGQGRSPLHF.

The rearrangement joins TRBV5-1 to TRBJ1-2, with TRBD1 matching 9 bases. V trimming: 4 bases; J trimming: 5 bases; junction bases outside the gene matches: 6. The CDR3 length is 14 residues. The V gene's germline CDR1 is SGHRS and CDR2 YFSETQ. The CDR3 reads CASSHRDRDYGYTF. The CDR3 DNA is TGCGCCAGCAGCCACCGGGACAGGGATTATGGCTACACCTTC.

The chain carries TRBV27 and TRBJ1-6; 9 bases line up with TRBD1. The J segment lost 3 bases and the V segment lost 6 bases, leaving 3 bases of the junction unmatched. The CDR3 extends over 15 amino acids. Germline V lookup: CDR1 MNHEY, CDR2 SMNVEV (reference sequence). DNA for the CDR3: TGTGCCAGCAGATGGACAGGGGTCTATAATTCACCCCTCCACTTT. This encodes CASRWTGVYNSPLHF.